This T cell receptor (beta chain) was recovered during a study of cytomegalovirus exposure and HLA in healthy donors. Points from the study as a whole: A later analysis showed TCR association rates differing by HLA locus, peaking at DRB1 and lowest at HLA-C.

This CDR3 contains 16 residues. Per the germline V gene, CDR1 is SGHTA and CDR2 is FQGNSA. The V segment lost 5 bases and the J segment 7 bases; nucleotides outside the gene matches: 12. Primers included in the PCR were 60 Vbeta and 13 Jbeta primers. Data came from immunoSEQ multiplex PCR; TCRdb stores just in-frame clones and leaves some out. The sample contains approximately 150,000 clones, 68% of which appear only once. For this clone: Its matching antigen is unknown.

This clonotype originated in a woman between 18 and 29 years old in good health and CMV-seropositive. Input material: PBMCs. This chain joins TRBV7-2 and TRBJ2-2, with 8 bases matching TRBD1. The DNA of the CDR3 is TGTGCCAGCAGCCGACCGGGACAGGTTTTATTCGGGGAGCTGTTTTTT. Encoded protein: CASSRPGQVLFGELFF.